This record looks at one TCR beta chain sequence and its context. The same CDR3 arises from other DNA sequences in this sample as well. These data come from a study of shared clonotypes between healthy human individuals. Study summary: Researchers drew samples from two women and a few men aged 18 to 49.

Assay used: immunoSEQ multiplex PCR; TCRdb lists only in-frame clones, some missing. The table has roughly 680,000 clones, over 60% seen once. The TCR comes from a woman in her twenties or thirties in good health. Sequenced: memory CD4+ T cells sorted from blood. Specified subset: CD45RA-negative fraction.

The CDR3 sequence: CAWRLAGGTGELFF. In DNA form, the CDR3 reads TGTGCCTGGAGACTAGCGGGAGGGACCGGGGAGCTGTTTTTT. The chain employs TRBV30 and TRBJ2-2, with 13 bases identical to TRBD2. This CDR3 comprises 14 residues. Unmatched junction bases numbered 0, after V lost 3 bases and J lost 5 bases. Germline V gene sequence: CDR1 GTSNPN, CDR2 SVGIG (reference sequence).